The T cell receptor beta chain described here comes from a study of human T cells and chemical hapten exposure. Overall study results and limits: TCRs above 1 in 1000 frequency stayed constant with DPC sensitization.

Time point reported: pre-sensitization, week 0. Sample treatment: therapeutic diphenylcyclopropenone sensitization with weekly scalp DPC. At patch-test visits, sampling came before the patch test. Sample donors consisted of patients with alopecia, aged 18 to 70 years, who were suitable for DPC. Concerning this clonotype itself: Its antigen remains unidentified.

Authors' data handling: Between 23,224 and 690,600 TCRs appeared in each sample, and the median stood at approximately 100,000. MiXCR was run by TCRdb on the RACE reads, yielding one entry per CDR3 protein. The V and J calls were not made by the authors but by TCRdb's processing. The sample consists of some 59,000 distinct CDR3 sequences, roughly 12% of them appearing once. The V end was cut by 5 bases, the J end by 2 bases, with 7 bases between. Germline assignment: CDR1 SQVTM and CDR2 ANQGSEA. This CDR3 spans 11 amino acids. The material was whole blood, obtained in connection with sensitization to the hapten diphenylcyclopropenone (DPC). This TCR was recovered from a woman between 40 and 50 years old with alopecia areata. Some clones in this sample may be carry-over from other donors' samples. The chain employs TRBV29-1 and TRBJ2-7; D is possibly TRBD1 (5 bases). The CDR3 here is CSVRQTYEQYF. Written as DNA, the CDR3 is TGCAGCGTTCGACAGACCTACGAGCAGTACTTC.